This T cell receptor (beta chain) is drawn from a study of T cells in Graves' hyperthyroidism and ophthalmopathy. General observations from the study: The majority of expanded thyroid clonotypes above 0.001 also appeared in blood.

Points on this clonotype: The antigen remains unidentified.

V gave up 4 bases and J gave up 0 bases; unmatched junction bases: 3. From germline, CDR1 is DFQATT and CDR2 SNEGSKA (reference sequence). The CDR3 consists of 15 residues. Amplified regions were TCR beta CDR3 sequences from RNA transcripts. During a first-round RT-PCR of the TCR CDR3, the HTBI primer set was used. A single record per CDR3 protein comes from TCRdb applying MiXCR to the multiplex PCR reads. This table holds about 710,000 distinct CDR3 sequences, about 16% found once. Patients having uncontrolled infection, another autoimmune disease, pregnancy or lactation were not included. The PBMCs were taken from roughly 10 ml of fresh peripheral blood.

The chain has TRBV20-1 and TRBJ2-7; 13 bases are a match to TRBD2. This TCR derives from a man aged 18-30 years with Graves' hyperthyroidism. The sample taken for sequencing was blood. CDR3 in amino acids: CSATGTSGISYEQYF. The CDR3 DNA is TGCAGTGCTACCGGGACTAGCGGGATCTCCTACGAGCAGTACTTC.